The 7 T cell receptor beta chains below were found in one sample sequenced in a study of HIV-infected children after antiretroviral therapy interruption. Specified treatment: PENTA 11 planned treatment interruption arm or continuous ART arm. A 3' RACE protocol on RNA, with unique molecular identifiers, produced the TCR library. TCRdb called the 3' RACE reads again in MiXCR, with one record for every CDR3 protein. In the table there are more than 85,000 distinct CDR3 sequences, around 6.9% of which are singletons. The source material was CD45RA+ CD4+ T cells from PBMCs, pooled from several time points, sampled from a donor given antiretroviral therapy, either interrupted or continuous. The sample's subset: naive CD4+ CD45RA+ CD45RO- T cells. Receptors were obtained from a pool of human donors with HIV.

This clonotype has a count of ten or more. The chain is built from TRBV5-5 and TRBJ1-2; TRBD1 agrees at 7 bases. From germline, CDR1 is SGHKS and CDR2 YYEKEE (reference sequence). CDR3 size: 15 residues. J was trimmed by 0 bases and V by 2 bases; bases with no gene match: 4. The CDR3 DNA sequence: TGTGCCAGCAGCTTACAGGGGAGTACTAACTATGGCTACACCTTC. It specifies CASSLQGSTNYGYTF.

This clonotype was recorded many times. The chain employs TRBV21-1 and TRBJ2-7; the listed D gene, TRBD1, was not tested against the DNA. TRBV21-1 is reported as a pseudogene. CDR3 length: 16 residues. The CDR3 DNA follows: TGTGCCAGCAGCAACCAGCGGGGGCCTTCTCCATACGAGCAGTACTTC. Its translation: CASSNQRGPSPYEQYF.

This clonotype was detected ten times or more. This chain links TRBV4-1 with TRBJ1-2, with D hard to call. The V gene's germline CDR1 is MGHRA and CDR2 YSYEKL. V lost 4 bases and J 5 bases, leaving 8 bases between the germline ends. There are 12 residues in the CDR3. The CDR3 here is CASSLHSYGYTF. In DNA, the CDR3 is TGCGCCAGCAGCCTCCACAGTTATGGCTACACCTTC.

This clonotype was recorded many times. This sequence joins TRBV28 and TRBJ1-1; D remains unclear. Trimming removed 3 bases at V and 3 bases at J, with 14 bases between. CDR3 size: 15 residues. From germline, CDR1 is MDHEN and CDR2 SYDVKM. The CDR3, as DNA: TGTGCCAGCAGTTTCCTTGTTTGGGATCACACTGAAGCTTTCTTT. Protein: CASSFLVWDHTEAFF.

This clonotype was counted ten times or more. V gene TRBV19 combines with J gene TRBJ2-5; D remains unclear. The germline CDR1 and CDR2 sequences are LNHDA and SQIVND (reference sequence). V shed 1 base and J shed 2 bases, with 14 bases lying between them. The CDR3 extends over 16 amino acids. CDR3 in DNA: TGTGCCAGTAGTATAGTTCGGAATAGACGACAAGAGACCCAGTACTTC. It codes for CASSIVRNRRQETQYF.

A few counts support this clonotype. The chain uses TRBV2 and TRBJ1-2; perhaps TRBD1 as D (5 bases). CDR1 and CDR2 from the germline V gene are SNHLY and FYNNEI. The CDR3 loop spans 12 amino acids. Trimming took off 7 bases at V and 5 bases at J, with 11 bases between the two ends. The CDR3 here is CASNGRVYGYTF. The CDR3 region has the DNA TGTGCCAGCAATGGCAGGGTATATGGCTACACCTTC.

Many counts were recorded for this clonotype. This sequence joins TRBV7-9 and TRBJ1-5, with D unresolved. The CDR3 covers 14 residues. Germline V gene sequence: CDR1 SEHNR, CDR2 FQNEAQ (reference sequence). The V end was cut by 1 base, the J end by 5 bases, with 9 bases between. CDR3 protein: CASSLEKWDQPQHF. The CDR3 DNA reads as TGTGCCAGCAGCTTAGAAAAATGGGATCAGCCCCAGCATTTT.